This TCR beta chain was observed in a study of Tregs in tolerant kidney transplant recipients. Study-wide results and limits: This study did not directly address biological reproducibility.

Measured with immunoSEQ multiplex PCR; TCRdb has only the in-frame clones, and not every one. This table holds approximately 47,000 clones, approximately 89% found once. As to this clone: Its cognate antigen is unknown. In the same sample, other DNA sequences code for this CDR3.

J was trimmed by 3 bases and V by 5 bases; bases with no gene match: 2. The length of the CDR3 is 14 residues. The germline gives CDR1 SGHTA, CDR2 FQGTGA. The nonmyeloablative bone marrow transplants came from related graft donors, with transient mixed chimerism. The specimen comprised CD8+ T cells from blood (PBMCs), sampled 12 months after the transplant. This rearrangement joins TRBV7-3 to TRBJ2-3; the match to TRBD1 covers 10 bases. The receptor was isolated from a human patient who received a combined kidney and bone marrow transplant. Some of these T cells may belong to the graft donor. CDR3 region: CASSRTGGTDTQYF. The CDR3 DNA reads TGTGCCAGCAGCCGGACAGGGGGAACAGATACGCAGTATTTT.